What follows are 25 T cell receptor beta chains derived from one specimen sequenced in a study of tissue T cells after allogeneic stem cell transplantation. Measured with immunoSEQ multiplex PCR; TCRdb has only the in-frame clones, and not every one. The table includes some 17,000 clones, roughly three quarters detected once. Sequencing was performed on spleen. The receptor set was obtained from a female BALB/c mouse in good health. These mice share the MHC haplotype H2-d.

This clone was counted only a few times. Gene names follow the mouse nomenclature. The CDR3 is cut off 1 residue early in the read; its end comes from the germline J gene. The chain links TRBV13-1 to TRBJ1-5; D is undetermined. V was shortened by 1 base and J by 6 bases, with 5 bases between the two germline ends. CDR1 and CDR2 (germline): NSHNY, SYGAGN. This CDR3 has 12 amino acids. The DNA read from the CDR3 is TGTGCCAGCAGTGATCAGATCCAGGCTCCGCTT. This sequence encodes CASSDQIQAPL. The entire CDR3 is CASSDQIQAPLF.

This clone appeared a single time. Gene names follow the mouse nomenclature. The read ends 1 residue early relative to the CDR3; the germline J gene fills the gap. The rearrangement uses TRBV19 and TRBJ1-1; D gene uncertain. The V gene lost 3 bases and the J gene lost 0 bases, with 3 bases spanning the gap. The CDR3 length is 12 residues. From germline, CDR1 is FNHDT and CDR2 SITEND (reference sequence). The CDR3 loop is CASSSPNTEVFF. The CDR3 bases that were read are TGTGCCAGCAGTAGTCCAAACACAGAAGTCTTC.

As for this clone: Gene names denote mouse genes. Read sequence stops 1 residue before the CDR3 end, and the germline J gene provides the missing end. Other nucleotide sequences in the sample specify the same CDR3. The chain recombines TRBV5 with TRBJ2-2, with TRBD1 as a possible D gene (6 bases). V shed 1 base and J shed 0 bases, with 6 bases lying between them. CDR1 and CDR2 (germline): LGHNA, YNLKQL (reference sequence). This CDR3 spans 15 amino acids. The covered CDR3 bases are TGTGCCAGCAGCCAAGGACAGGCAAACACCGGGCAGCTCTAC. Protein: CASSQGQANTGQLY. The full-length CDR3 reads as CASSQGQANTGQLYF.

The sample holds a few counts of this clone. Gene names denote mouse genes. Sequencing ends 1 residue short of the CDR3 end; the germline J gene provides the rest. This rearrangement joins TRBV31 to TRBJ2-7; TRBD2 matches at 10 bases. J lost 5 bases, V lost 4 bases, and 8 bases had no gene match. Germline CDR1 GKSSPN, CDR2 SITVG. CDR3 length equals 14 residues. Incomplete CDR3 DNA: TGTGCCTGGACCAATTCTGGGGGGGCCAATGAACAGTAC. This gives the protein CAWTNSGGANEQY. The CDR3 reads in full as CAWTNSGGANEQYF. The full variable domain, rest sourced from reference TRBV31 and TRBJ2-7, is AQTIHQWPVAEIKAVGSPLSLGCTIKGKSSPNLYWYWQATGGTLQQLFYSITVGQVESVVQLNLSASRPKDDQFILSTEKLLLSHSGFYLCAWTNSGGANEQYFGPGTRLTVL.

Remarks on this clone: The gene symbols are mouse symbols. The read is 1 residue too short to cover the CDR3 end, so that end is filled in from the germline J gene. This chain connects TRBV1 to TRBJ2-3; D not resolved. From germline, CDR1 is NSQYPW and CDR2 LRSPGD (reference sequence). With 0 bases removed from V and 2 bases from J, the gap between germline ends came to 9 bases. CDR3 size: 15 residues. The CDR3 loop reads CTCSADQWVAETLYF. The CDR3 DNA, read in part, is TGCACCTGCAGTGCAGATCAATGGGTTGCAGAAACGCTGTAT.

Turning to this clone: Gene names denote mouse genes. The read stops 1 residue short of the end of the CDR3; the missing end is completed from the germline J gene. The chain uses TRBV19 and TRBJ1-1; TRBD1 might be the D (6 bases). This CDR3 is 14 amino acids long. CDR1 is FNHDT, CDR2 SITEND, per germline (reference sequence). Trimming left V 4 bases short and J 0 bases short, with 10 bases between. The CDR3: CASSLGTSNTEVFF. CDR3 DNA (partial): TGTGCCAGCAGTCTCGGGACATCAAACACAGAAGTCTTC. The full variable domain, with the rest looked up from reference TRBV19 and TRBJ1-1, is GGIITQTPKFLIGQEGQKLTLKCQQNFNHDTMYWYRQDSGKGLRLIYYSITENDLQKGDLSEGYDASREKKSSFSLTVTSAQKNEMAVFLCASSLGTSNTEVFFGKGTRLTVV.

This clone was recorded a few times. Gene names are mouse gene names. Here the CDR3 reads CASGDREYNNQAPLF. Incomplete CDR3 DNA: TGTGCCAGCGGTGACAGGGAATATAACAACCAGGCTCCGCTT. The chain uses TRBV13-2 and TRBJ1-5; D may be TRBD1 (5 bases). The sequence runs out 1 residue before the end of the CDR3; the remainder is reconstructed from the germline J gene. The ends were cut back, 2 bases at V and 0 bases at J, with 9 bases in the middle. CDR3 length equals 15 residues. Germline CDR1 NNHNN, CDR2 SYGAGS (reference sequence).

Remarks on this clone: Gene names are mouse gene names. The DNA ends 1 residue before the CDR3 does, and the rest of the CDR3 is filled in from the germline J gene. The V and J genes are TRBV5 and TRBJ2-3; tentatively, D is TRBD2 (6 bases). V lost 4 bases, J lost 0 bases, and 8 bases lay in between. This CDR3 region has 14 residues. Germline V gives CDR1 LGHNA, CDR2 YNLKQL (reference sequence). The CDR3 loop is CASSPWGSAETLYF. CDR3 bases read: TGTGCCAGCAGCCCCTGGGGTAGTGCAGAAACGCTGTAT.

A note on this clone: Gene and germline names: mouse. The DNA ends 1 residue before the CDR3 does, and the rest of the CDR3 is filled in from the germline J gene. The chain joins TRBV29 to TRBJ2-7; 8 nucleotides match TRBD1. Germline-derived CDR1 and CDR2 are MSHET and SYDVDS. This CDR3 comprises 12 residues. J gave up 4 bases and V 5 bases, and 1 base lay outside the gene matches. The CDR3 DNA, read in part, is TGTGCTAGCAGTCGGACAGGGTATGAACAGTAC. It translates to CASSRTGYEQY. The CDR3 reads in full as CASSRTGYEQYF.

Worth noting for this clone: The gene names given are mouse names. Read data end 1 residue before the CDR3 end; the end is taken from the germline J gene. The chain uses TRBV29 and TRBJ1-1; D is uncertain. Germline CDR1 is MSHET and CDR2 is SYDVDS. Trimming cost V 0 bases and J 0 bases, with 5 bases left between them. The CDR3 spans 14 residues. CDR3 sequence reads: CASSLSLANTEVFF. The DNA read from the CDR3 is TGTGCTAGCAGTTTATCGTTGGCAAACACAGAAGTCTTC.

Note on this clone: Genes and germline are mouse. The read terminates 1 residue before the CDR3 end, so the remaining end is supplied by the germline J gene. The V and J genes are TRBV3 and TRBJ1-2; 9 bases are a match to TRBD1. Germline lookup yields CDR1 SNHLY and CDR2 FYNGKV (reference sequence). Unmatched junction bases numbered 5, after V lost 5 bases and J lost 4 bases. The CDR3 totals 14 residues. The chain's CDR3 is CASSPDRGGSDYTF. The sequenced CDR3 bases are TGTGCCAGCAGCCCGGACAGGGGAGGCTCCGACTACACC.

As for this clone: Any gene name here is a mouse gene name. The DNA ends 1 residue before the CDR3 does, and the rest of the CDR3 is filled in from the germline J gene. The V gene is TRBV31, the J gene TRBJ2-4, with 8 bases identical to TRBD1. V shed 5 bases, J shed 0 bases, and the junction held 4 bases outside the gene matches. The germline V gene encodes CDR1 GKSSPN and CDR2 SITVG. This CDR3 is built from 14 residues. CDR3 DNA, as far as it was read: TGTGCCTGGGGGACAGGCATTAGTCAAAACACCTTGTAC. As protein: CAWGTGISQNTLY. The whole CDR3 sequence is CAWGTGISQNTLYF.

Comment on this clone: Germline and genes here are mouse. CDR3 DNA (partial): TGTGCCAGCAGGCCGGGACAGGGGAACACCGGGCAGCTCTAC. Translation gives CASRPGQGNTGQLY. The whole CDR3 is CASRPGQGNTGQLYF. The chain is built from TRBV4 and TRBJ2-2; 10 nucleotides match TRBD1. With the read ending 1 residue before the CDR3 end, the germline J gene is used to fill in that end. The CDR3 is 15 amino acids. Germline V gives CDR1 LGHDT, CDR2 YNNKQL (reference sequence). J lost 2 bases, V lost 6 bases, and 3 bases had no gene match.

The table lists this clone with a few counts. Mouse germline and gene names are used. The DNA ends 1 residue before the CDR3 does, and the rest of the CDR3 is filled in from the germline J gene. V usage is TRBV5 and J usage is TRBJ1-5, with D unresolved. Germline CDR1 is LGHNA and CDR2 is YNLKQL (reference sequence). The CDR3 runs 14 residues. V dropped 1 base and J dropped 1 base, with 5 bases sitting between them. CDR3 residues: CASSQGTNNQAPLF. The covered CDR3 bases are TGTGCCAGCAGCCAAGGGACCAACAACCAGGCTCCGCTT.

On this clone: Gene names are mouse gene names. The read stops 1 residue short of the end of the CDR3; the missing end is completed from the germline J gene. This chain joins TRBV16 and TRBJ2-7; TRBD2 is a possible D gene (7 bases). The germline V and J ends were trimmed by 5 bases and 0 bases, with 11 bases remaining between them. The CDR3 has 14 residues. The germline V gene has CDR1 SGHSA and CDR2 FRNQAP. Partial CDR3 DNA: TGTGCAAGCAGCCTTGGGGGGCGCTCCTATGAACAGTAC. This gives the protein CASSLGGRSYEQY. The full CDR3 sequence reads CASSLGGRSYEQYF.

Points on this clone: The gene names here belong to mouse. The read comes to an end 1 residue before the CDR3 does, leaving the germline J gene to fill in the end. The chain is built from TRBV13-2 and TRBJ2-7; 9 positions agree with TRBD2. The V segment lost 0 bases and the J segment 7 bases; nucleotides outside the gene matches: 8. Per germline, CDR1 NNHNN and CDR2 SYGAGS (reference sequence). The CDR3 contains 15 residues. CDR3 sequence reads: CASGDATGGRWEQYF. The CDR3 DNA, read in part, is TGTGCCAGCGGTGATGCAACTGGGGGGCGATGGGAACAGTAC.

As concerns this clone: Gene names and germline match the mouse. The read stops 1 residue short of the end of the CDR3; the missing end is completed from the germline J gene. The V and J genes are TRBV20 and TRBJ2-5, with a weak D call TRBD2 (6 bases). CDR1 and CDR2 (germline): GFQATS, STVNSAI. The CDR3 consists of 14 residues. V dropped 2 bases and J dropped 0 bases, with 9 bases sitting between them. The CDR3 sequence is CGARFGGNQDTQYF. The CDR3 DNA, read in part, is TGTGGTGCTAGGTTTGGGGGTAACCAAGACACCCAGTAC.

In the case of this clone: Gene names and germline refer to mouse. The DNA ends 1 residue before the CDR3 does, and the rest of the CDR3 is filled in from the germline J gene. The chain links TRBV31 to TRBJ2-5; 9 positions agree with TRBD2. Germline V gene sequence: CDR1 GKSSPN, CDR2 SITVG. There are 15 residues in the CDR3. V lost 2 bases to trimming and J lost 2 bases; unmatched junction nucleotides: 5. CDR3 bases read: TGTGCCTGGAGTACTGGGGGGCCCTCCCAAGACACCCAGTAC. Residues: CAWSTGGPSQDTQY. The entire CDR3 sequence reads CAWSTGGPSQDTQYF.

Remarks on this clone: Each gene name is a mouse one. The CDR3 reads CASGDAGTGAGNTLYF. The covered CDR3 bases are TGTGCCAGCGGTGATGCCGGGACAGGGGCTGGAAATACGCTCTAT. This sequence joins TRBV13-2 and TRBJ1-3, with TRBD1 matching over 10 bases. The CDR3 extends 1 residue past the end of the read, so its final part is completed from the germline J gene. The CDR3 has 16 residues. Trimming at V came to 0 bases and at J to 2 bases, leaving 2 bases not matched to a gene. The germline V gene encodes CDR1 NNHNN and CDR2 SYGAGS (reference sequence).

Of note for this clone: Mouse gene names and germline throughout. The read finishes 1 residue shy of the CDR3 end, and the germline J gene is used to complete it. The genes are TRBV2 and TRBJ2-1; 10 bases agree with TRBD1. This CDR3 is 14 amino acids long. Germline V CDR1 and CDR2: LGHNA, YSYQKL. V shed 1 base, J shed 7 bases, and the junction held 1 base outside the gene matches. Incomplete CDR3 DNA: TGTGCCAGCAGCCAAGGACAGGGGGCGGCTGAGCAGTTC. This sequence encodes CASSQGQGAAEQF. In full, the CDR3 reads CASSQGQGAAEQFF.

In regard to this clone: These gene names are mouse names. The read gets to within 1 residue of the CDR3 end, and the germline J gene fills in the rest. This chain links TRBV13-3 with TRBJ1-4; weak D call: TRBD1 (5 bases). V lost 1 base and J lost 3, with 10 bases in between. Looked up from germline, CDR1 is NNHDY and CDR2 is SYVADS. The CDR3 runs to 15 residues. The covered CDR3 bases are TGTGCCAGCAGTGATACGGGGCGCGCCAACGAAAGATTATTT. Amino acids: CASSDTGRANERLF. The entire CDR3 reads CASSDTGRANERLFF. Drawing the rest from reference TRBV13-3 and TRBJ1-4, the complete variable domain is EAAVTQSPRSKVAVTGGKVTLSCHQTNNHDYMYWYRQDTGHGLRLIHYSYVADSTEKGDIPDGYKASRPSQENFSLILELASLSQTAVYFCASSDTGRANERLFFGHGTKLSVL.

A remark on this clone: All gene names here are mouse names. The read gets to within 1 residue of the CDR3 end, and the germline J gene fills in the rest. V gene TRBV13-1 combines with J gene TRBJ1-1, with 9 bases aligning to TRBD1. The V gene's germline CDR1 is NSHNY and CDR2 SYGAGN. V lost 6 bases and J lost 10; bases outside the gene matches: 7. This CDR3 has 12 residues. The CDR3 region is CASTGTGQGVFF. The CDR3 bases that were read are TGTGCCAGCACCGGGACAGGGCAGGGAGTCTTC.

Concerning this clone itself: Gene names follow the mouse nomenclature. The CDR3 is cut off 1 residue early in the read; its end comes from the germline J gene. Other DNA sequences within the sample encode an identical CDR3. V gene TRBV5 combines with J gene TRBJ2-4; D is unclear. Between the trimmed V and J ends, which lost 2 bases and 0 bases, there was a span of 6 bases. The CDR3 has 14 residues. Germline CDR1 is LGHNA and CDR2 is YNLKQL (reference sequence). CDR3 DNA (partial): TGTGCCAGCAGCCAAACAACTAGTCAAAACACCTTGTAC. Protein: CASSQTTSQNTLY. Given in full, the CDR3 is CASSQTTSQNTLYF.

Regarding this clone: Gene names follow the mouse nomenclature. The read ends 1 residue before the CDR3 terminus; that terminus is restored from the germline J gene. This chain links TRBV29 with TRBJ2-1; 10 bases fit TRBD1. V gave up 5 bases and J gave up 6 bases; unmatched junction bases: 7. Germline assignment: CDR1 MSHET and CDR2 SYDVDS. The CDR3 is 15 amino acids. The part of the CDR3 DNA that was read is TGTGCTAGCAGTCCGGGGACAGGGGACCTTGCTGAGCAGTTC. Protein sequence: CASSPGTGDLAEQF. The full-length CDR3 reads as CASSPGTGDLAEQFF.

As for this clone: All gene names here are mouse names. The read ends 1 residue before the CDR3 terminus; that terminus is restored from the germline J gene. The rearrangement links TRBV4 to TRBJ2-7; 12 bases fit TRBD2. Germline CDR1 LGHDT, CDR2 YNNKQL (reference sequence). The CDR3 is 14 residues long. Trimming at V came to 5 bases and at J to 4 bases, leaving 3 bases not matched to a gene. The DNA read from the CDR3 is TGTGCCAGCAGCCCGGACTGGGGGGGGTATGAACAGTAC. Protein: CASSPDWGGYEQY. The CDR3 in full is CASSPDWGGYEQYF.